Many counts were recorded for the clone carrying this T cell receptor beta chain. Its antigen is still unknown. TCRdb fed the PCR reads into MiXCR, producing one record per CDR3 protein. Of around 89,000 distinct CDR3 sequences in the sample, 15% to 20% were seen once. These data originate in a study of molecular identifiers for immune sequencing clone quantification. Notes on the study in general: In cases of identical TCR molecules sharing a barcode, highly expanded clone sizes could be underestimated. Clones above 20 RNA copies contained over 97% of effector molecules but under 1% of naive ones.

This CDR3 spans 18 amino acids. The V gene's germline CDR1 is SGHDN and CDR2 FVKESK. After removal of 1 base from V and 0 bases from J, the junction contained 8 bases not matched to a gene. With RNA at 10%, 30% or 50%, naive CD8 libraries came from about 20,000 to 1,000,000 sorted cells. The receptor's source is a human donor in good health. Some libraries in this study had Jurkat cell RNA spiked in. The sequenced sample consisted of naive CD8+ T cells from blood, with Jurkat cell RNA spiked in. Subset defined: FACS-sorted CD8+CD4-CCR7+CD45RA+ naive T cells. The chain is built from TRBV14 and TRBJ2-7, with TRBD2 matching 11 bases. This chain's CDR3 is CASSQAGLAALNSYEQYF. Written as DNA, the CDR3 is TGTGCCAGCAGCCAAGCGGGACTAGCGGCTCTGAACTCCTACGAGCAGTACTTC. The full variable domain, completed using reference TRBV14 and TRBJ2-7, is EAGVTQFPSHSVIEKGQTVTLRCDPISGHDNLYWYRRVMGKEIKFLLHFVKESKQDESGMPNNRFLAERTGGTYSTLKVQPAELEDSGVYFCASSQAGLAALNSYEQYFGPGTRLTVT.